The rows below give T cell receptor beta chains drawn from one sample of a study of blood T cell repertoires in COVID-19. Clones were read by immunoSEQ multiplex PCR, and TCRdb kept only the in-frame ones, dropping some. Of about 400,000 clones listed, nearly 90% are singletons. The material sequenced was PBMCs or T cells enriched from blood (not recorded which). All receptors come from a woman in her 30s who had recovered from COVID-19. Each CDR3 is given with its conserved first and last residue. Fields, in order: V gene, D gene, CDR3 length, J gene, clone size, CDR3 DNA, CDR3 protein. D genes are given only for firm matches. For some rows the clone size is stated as once, few or many, or as a class when expanded; others skip it.

TRBV6-1	-	15	TRBJ2-7	-	TGTGCCAGCAGTGAAGTGTCTGGGAGCACCTACGAGCAGTACTTC	CASSEVSGSTYEQYF
TRBV6-1	-	14	TRBJ1-5	-	TGTGCCAGCAGTGAACTCCCCGGAGGTCTGCCCCAGCATTTT	CASSELPGGLPQHF
TRBV27	-	14	TRBJ2-5	once	TGTGCCAGCAGTCCTCGACAGTTTCAAGAGACCCAGTACTTC	CASSPRQFQETQYF
TRBV9	TRBD1	16	TRBJ2-7	-	TGTGCCAGCAGCGGAGGTTTCGGACAGGGTACCTACGAGCAGTACTTC	CASSGGFGQGTYEQYF
TRBV4-2	-	15	TRBJ1-2	-	TGTGCCAGCAGCCAAGATACCGCAGGGAACTATGGCTACACCTTC	CASSQDTAGNYGYTF
TRBV5-1	-	15	TRBJ2-1	-	TGCGCCAGCAGCTTGAGCCGAACCTCCTACAATGAGCAGTTCTTC	CASSLSRTSYNEQFF
TRBV7-2	-	15	TRBJ1-1	-	TGTGCCAGCAGCTTAGCGAGGGGAGGTGACACTGAAGCTTTCTTT	CASSLARGGDTEAFF
TRBV2	TRBD1	14	TRBJ1-4	-	TGTGCCAGCAGCGAGACAGGGAATAGCGAAAAACTGTTTTTT	CASSETGNSEKLFF
TRBV6-5	TRBD2	13	TRBJ2-2	-	TGTGCCAGCAAGACTAGCGTGGTCGGGGAGCTGTTTTTT	CASKTSVVGELFF
TRBV30	TRBD1	13	TRBJ2-7	-	TGTGCCTGGAGTGGGGACAGGGGCCTTGAGCAGTACTTC	CAWSGDRGLEQYF
TRBV6-5	TRBD1	14	TRBJ1-2	-	TGTGCCAGCAGTTCTCGGGGACAGTTCTATGGCTACACCTTC	CASSSRGQFYGYTF
TRBV2	TRBD1	13	TRBJ1-2	once	TGTGCCAGCAGAGGGACAGAGAACTATGGCTACACCTTC	CASRGTENYGYTF
TRBV4-2	TRBD1	16	TRBJ1-5	-	TGTGCCAGCAGCCAACATAACCGGGACAGAAATCAGCCCCAGCATTTT	CASSQHNRDRNQPQHF
TRBV5-1	-	16	TRBJ2-5	-	TGCGCCAGCAGCTTGGTGGGTGGAGGTGCCCAAGAGACCCAGTACTTC	CASSLVGGGAQETQYF
TRBV5-4	-	13	TRBJ1-3	-	TGTGCCAGCAGCTACCAGGGAGGAAACACCATATATTTT	CASSYQGGNTIYF
TRBV29-1	-	12	TRBJ1-1	-	TGCAGCGTTGGGCTGGAGGGGACTGAAGCTTTCTTT	CSVGLEGTEAFF
TRBV27	TRBD2	14	TRBJ2-1	-	TGTGCCAGCCGTAGCGGGAGAGCTTACAATGAGCAGTTCTTC	CASRSGRAYNEQFF
TRBV30	-	14	TRBJ2-6	-	TGTGCCTGGGATCAATTCTCTGGGGCCAACGTCCTGACTTTC	CAWDQFSGANVLTF
TRBV13	-	14	TRBJ1-4	-	TGTGCCAGCAGTTCGGGGGCAACTAATGAAAAACTGTTTTTT	CASSSGATNEKLFF
TRBV4-3	-	15	TRBJ2-1	-	TGCGCCAGCAGCCAAGATACAAACGCAAACAATGAGCAGTTCTTC	CASSQDTNANNEQFF
TRBV19	TRBD1	13	TRBJ2-2	-	TGTGCCAGCGCGACAGGGGGGCCCGGGGAGCTGTTTTTT	CASATGGPGELFF
TRBV7-9	-	15	TRBJ1-1	-	TGTGCCAGCAGCCCAGGTCATCGGCGGGACGCTTTCGCTTTCTTT	CASSPGHRRDAFAFF
TRBV6-5	-	13	TRBJ1-2	-	TGTGCCACCCTCCCCTCGCGTCCTTATGGCTACACCTTC	CATLPSRPYGYTF
TRBV21-1	-	15	TRBJ2-7	-	TGTGCCAGCAGCAAAGAGGGGCAGGGAAGGGGCGAGCAGTACTTC	CASSKEGQGRGEQYF
TRBV11-2	-	13	TRBJ2-3	-	TGTGCCAGCAGCCGAGAACGCACAGATACGCAGTATTTT	CASSRERTDTQYF
TRBV10-3	-	14	TRBJ1-6	few	TGTGCCATCAGTGAAGGGGGTTATAATTCACCCCTCCACTTT	CAISEGGYNSPLHF
TRBV27	-	13	TRBJ1-5	-	TGTGCCAGTGGGGGCAGGGGCGGCCAGCCCCAGCATTTT	CASGGRGGQPQHF
TRBV30	-	12	TRBJ1-2	-	TGTGCCTGGAGGGCCGACAGGTATGGCTACACCTTC	CAWRADRYGYTF
TRBV12-3/TRBV12-4	TRBD1	13	TRBJ1-2	-	TGTGCCAGCAGTCCTGGACAGGGCTATGGCTACACCTTC	CASSPGQGYGYTF
TRBV5-1	TRBD1	14	TRBJ1-1	-	TGCGCCAGCAGCTTGAGCAGGGGGCTGTCTGAAGCTTTCTTT	CASSLSRGLSEAFF
TRBV5-1	-	16	TRBJ2-2	-	TGCGCCAGCAGCTTGGCCGGGACAAGGAACACCGGGGAGCTGTTTTTT	CASSLAGTRNTGELFF
TRBV7-8	TRBD1	13	TRBJ1-2	-	TGTGCCAGCAGCCGGGGACAGGACTATGGCTACACCTTC	CASSRGQDYGYTF
TRBV7-2	-	15	TRBJ1-2	-	TGTGCCAGCAGCCCGAGGCTGGGGGCAGACTATGGCTACACCTTC	CASSPRLGADYGYTF
TRBV6-5	TRBD1	14	TRBJ1-5	-	TGTGCCACGACCCCGGGACAGGGGAGCCAGCCCCAGCATTTT	CATTPGQGSQPQHF
TRBV7-9	-	15	TRBJ1-5	-	TGTGCCAGCAGCTTAGGCGGAACTGGCAATCAGCCCCAGCATTTT	CASSLGGTGNQPQHF
TRBV5-1	TRBD2	16	TRBJ2-2	-	TGCGCCAGCAGCCCCGGACTAGATTCGAACACCGGGGAGCTGTTTTTT	CASSPGLDSNTGELFF
TRBV19	TRBD1	14	TRBJ1-4	-	TGTGCCAGTAGTATCGGACAGGAAAATGAAAAACTGTTTTTT	CASSIGQENEKLFF
TRBV27	TRBD2	20	TRBJ2-5	-	TGTGCCAGCAGTTCCCTTTCTCTCCTTACTAGCGGGAGGCCCCAAGAGACCCAGTACTTC	CASSSLSLLTSGRPQETQYF
TRBV6-6	-	15	TRBJ2-7	-	TGTGCCAGCAGTTACTCGAGGAGACAGAACTACGAGCAGTACTTC	CASSYSRRQNYEQYF
TRBV19	TRBD1	14	TRBJ1-3	-	TGTGCCAGTAGACGACAGGGGTCTGGAAACACCATATATTTT	CASRRQGSGNTIYF
TRBV5-1	-	14	TRBJ1-1	-	TGCGCCAGCAGCTTGGTAGGGGCCCGAACAGAAGCTTTCTTT	CASSLVGARTEAFF
TRBV7-6	-	13	TRBJ1-6	-	TGTGCCAGCAGCTCAACAGGGAATTCACCCCTCCACTTT	CASSSTGNSPLHF
TRBV12-5	TRBD1	16	TRBJ1-5	once	TGTGCTAGTGGTTTCTTATCGACAGGGTACAATCAGCCCCAGCATTTT	CASGFLSTGYNQPQHF
TRBV6-5	-	13	TRBJ1-2	-	TGTGCCAGCTATAGGGGGACGGCCTATGGCTACACCTTC	CASYRGTAYGYTF
TRBV2	-	15	TRBJ2-5	-	TGTGCCAGCAGTGAAGAATGGCAGGGCCAAGAGACCCAGTACTTC	CASSEEWQGQETQYF
TRBV2	TRBD1	15	TRBJ1-1	-	TGTGCCAGCAGTCAAGGGGACAGCCGGAACACTGAAGCTTTCTTT	CASSQGDSRNTEAFF
TRBV7-2	-	15	TRBJ1-4	-	TGTGCCAGCAGCCCAACCGGGAGTCTGGTAGAAAAACTGTTTTTT	CASSPTGSLVEKLFF
TRBV6-5	-	13	TRBJ1-1	-	TGTGCCAGCAGCTTGAACAGGGACACTGAAGCTTTCTTT	CASSLNRDTEAFF
TRBV7-8	TRBD1	13	TRBJ2-7	-	TGTGCCAGCAGTACGGACAGGGGTTTAGAGCAGTACTTC	CASSTDRGLEQYF